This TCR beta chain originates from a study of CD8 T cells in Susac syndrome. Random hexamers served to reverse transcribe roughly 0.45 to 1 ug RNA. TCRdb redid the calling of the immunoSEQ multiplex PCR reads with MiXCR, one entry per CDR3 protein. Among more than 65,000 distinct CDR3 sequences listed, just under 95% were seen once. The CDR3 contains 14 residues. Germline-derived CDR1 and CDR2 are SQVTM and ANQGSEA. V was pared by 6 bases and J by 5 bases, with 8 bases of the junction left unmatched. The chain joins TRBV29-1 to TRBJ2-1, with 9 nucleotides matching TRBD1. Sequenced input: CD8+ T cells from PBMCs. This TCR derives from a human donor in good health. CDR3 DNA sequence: TGCAGCGTAAGGACAGGGGCGAGGAACAATGAGCAGTTCTTC. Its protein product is CSVRTGARNNEQFF.